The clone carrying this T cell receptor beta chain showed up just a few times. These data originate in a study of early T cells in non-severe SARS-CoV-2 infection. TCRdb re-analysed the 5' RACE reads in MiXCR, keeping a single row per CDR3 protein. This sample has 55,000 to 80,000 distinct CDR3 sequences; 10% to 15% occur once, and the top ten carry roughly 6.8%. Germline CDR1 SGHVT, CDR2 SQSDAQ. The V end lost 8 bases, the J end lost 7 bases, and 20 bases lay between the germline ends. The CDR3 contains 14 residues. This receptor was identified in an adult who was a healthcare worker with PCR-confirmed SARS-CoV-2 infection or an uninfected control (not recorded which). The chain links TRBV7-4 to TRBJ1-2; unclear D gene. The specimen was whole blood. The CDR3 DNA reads TGTGCCAGCCCCCCCACATCCAGTCTATTTGGCTACACCTTC. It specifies CASPPTSSLFGYTF.